This TCR beta chain was identified during a study of cytomegalovirus exposure and HLA in healthy donors. The CDR3 sequence is 14 residues long. V lost 0 bases to trimming and J lost 8 bases, with 11 bases between them. Germline V gene data show CDR1 as MNHEY and CDR2 as SVGAGI. This clone was seen a handful of times. This PCR relied on a set of 60 Vbeta primers and 13 Jbeta primers. Clones were sequenced by immunoSEQ multiplex PCR, and TCRdb holds only the in-frame ones, with some missing. Of some 110,000 clones listed, approximately 72% were seen once; the top ten hold roughly 1.4%. The chain has TRBV6-5 and TRBJ2-1; perhaps TRBD1 as D (5 bases). The TCR sequence derives from a man aged 18 to 30 in good health and CMV-seronegative. The sample was PBMCs. The CDR3 nucleotides read TGTGCCAGCAGTTACTCCAACAGGAACGATGAGCAGTTCTTC. This gives the protein CASSYSNRNDEQFF.